This TCR beta chain originates from a study of CD8+CD57+ T cells in acquired aplastic anemia. Looking at the study overall: The DNA of sorted CD4+ and CD8+ cells averaged 3.2 ug. Study-wide findings and caveats: Overlap between patients and controls comprised just under 30 CD8+ CDR3 sequences.

Flow cytometry had shown expanded CD8+CD57+ cells in the patients chosen for sequencing. Germline V gene data show CDR1 as LNHDA and CDR2 as SQIVND (reference sequence). The CDR3 is made up of 13 amino acids. Unmatched junction bases numbered 2, after V lost 3 bases and J lost 4 bases. This clonotype was detected many times. Its target is unknown. CDR3 and TCR beta VDJ profiling relied on a genomic DNA template. TCRdb passed the reads through MiXCR, listing each CDR3 protein once. The sample carries 150,000 or so distinct CDR3 sequences, 52% recorded once. This TCR derives from a human donor with aplastic anemia. Source material: sorted CD4+, CD8+, or CD8+CD57+ T cells (not recorded which) from PBMCs. The V and J genes are TRBV19 and TRBJ1-1; 7 bases map to TRBD1. The DNA of the CDR3 is TGTGCCAGTAGTATCACAGGGGTCACTGAAGCTTTCTTT. Its translation: CASSITGVTEAFF.